This TCR beta chain was recovered during a study of shared clonotypes between healthy human individuals. This CDR3 is 18 amino acids long. V lost 4 bases and J 5 bases, leaving 26 bases between the germline ends. The V gene's germline CDR1 is SGHAT and CDR2 FQNNGV. Subsets obtained from CD4+ cells comprised CD45RA+ naive and CD45RA-negative memory cells. Genomic DNA (from each subset) was split evenly across several immunoSEQ plates. How the authors handled the data: Filtering was not the same, since immunoSEQ gave junction-only sequences without quality scores. This table comes from immunoSEQ multiplex PCR, and its TCRdb copy is limited to in-frame clones, with some not included. V, J and clone size are taken as reported in that table, and D and trimming were inferred from the DNA itself. Of about 2.4 million clones in the sample, approximately 94% are singletons; the top ten hold about 0.38%.

Sequences were obtained from naive CD4+ T cells from PBMCs. As for subset: CD45RA+ positively selected. The gene calls are TRBV11-2 and TRBJ1-2; perhaps TRBD1 as D (6 bases). The source of this sequence is a man younger than 35 in good health. Some clones in this sample may be carry-over from other donors' samples. CDR3 in DNA: TGTGCCAGCAGCTCCCCGTGGCCCCGGGACACCGATCGTTATGGCTACACCTTC. Amino acid sequence: CASSSPWPRDTDRYGYTF.